These 10 T cell receptor beta chains originate from one sample sequenced in a study of Ad26.COV2.S vaccination and SARS-CoV-2 variants. Clones were sequenced by immunoSEQ multiplex PCR, and TCRdb holds only the in-frame ones, with some missing. Of a few hundred thousand clones in the sample, 83% were seen once. Treatment indicated: some 20 received Ad26.COV2.S at low or high dose, single or two shots; 5 received placebo; per-sample allocation not given. At day 63 after the first vaccine or placebo injection, samples were drawn. This sample comprised peripheral blood, obtained in a trial of Ad26.COV2.S vaccine versus placebo. The receptors derive from a person aged 18-65 years who received the Ad26.COV2.S COVID-19 vaccine or a placebo.

This rearrangement joins TRBV2 to TRBJ2-6; D tentatively reads TRBD1 or TRBD2 (5 bases each). This CDR3 region has 13 residues. The germline V and J ends were trimmed by 9 bases and 2 bases, with 8 bases remaining between them. Germline V gives CDR1 SNHLY, CDR2 FYNNEI. The CDR3 is CARWGTGANVLTF. The CDR3 nucleotides read TGTGCCAGGTGGGGGACTGGGGCCAACGTCCTGACTTTC.

The chain combines TRBV12-3 or TRBV12-4 with TRBJ2-1; D is ambiguous. The CDR3 consists of 13 residues. V was shortened by 6 bases and J by 9 bases, with 15 bases between the two germline ends. CDR3 nucleotides: TGTGCCAGCAGCATCCGCGGCTGGGGTGAGCAGTTCTTC. This gives the protein CASSIRGWGEQFF.

The rearrangement joins TRBV5-1 to TRBJ2-2; D is perhaps TRBD1 (5 bases). Trimming cost V 0 bases and J 5 bases, with 11 bases left between them. CDR1 and CDR2 (germline): SGHRS, YFSETQ. This CDR3 is 15 amino acids long. In DNA form, the CDR3 reads TGCGCCAGCAGCTTGGGACAGACGACTACCGGGGAGCTGTTTTTT. Protein sequence: CASSLGQTTTGELFF.

The V and J genes are TRBV7-2 and TRBJ2-7; the match to TRBD1 covers 7 bases. This CDR3 is 13 amino acids long. The V segment lost 6 bases and the J segment 3 bases; nucleotides outside the gene matches: 5. Germline CDR1 reads SGHTA; CDR2 reads FQGNSA. The CDR3 reads CASRRDSNYEQYF. For the CDR3, the DNA is TGTGCCAGCAGGAGGGACAGCAACTACGAGCAGTACTTC.

This clone was picked up many times. This same CDR3 is encoded by further DNA sequences in the sample. V usage is TRBV30 and J usage is TRBJ2-5, with D hard to call. The CDR3 sequence is 12 residues long. The V end lost 0 bases, the J end lost 7 bases, and 9 bases lay between the germline ends. Germline loops: CDR1 GTSNPN, CDR2 SVGIG (reference sequence). Here the CDR3 DNA reads TGTGCCTGGAGTGTCCCAGATCTGACCCAGTACTTC. Its translation is CAWSVPDLTQYF.

For the CDR3, the DNA is TGCGCCAGCAGCTTCGGGGGGACCAATCAGCCCCAGCATTTT. It specifies CASSFGGTNQPQHF. The gene calls are TRBV5-1 and TRBJ1-5; possibly TRBD1 for D (5 bases). CDR3 length: 14 residues. The germline V and J ends were trimmed by 2 bases and 3 bases, with 9 bases remaining between them. Germline V CDR1 and CDR2: SGHRS, YFSETQ.

This chain links TRBV2 with TRBJ2-7, with 8 positions matching TRBD2. CDR1 is SNHLY and CDR2 is FYNNEI in the germline V gene. The V segment lost 0 bases and the J segment 6 bases; nucleotides outside the gene matches: 13. CDR3 length: 17 amino acids. The CDR3 sequence: CASSEADPAGVELEQYF. The CDR3 bases are TGTGCCAGCAGTGAAGCGGACCCAGCGGGAGTGGAACTCGAGCAGTACTTC.

The rearrangement joins TRBV19 to TRBJ2-3; no clear D gene. CDR3 length: 12 residues. The V and J ends lost 8 bases and 5 bases respectively, with 11 bases between them. CDR1 is LNHDA and CDR2 is SQIVND in the germline V gene (reference sequence). CDR3 sequence: CASRLAGDTQYF. The CDR3 DNA follows: TGTGCCAGTCGACTCGCAGGAGATACGCAGTATTTT.

This chain joins TRBV3-1 (or the pseudogene TRBV3-2) and TRBJ2-1; possibly TRBD1 or TRBD2 for D (5 bases each). The CDR3 extends over 15 amino acids. Germline CDR1 reads LGHDT; CDR2 reads YNNKEL (reference sequence). The V end was cut by 1 base, the J end by 11 bases, with 18 bases between. CDR3 DNA sequence: TGTGCCAGCAGCCAAGGGGGCCCGGGACGACGTAAGCAGTTCTTC. It is translated as CASSQGGPGRRKQFF.

The V and J genes are TRBV2 and TRBJ2-2; D is ambiguous. Trimming removed 3 bases from V and 1 base from J, with 6 bases in between. Germline-derived CDR1 and CDR2 are SNHLY and FYNNEI. This CDR3 comprises 14 residues. The CDR3 region is CASSDLGNTGELFF. For the CDR3, the DNA is TGTGCCAGCAGTGATCTGGGGAACACCGGGGAGCTGTTTTTT.